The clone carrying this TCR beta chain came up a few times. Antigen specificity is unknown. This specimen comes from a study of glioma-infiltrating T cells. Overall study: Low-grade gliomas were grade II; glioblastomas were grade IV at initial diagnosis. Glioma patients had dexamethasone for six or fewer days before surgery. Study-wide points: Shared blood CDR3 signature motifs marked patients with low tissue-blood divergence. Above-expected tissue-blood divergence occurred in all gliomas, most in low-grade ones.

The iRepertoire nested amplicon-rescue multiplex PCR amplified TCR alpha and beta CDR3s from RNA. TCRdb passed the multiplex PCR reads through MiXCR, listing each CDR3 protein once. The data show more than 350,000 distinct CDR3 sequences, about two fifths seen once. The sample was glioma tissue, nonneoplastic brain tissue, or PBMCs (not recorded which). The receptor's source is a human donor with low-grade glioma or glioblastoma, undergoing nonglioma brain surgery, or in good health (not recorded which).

The CDR3 DNA reads TGCGCCAGCAGCTGGACAGAGGGTAATGAAAAACTGTTTTTT. Translation: CASSWTEGNEKLFF. The chain carries TRBV5-1 and TRBJ1-4; D possibly corresponds to TRBD1 (6 bases). Germline V gives CDR1 SGHRS, CDR2 YFSETQ. CDR3 length: 14 residues. Trimming left V 3 bases short and J 4 bases short, with 10 bases between.